The entry that follows covers one TCR beta chain sequence. Its antigen is unknown. TCRdb's table, derived via immunoSEQ multiplex PCR, lists solely in-frame clones and lacks some. Of about 81,000 clones in the sample, 86% were seen once. This sample is part of a study of T cell responses to AZD1222 COVID-19 vaccine. Study-level points and caveats: Donor demographics were predominantly white British with a female majority; clonal diversity may be underestimated. Spike-spanning, vaccine-associated CD4 TCRs were dominant at 160-218 and 743-854.

CDR1 and CDR2 (germline): SQVTM, ANQGSEA. This CDR3 is 11 amino acids long. The V and J ends lost 6 bases and 5 bases respectively, with 8 bases between them. The receptor was isolated from an adult who received the AZD1222 COVID-19 vaccine. The sample consisted of peripheral blood, taken 28 days after the second AZD1222 dose. The chain combines TRBV29-1 with TRBJ2-1; D remains ambiguous. The CDR3 reads CSVRPDNEQFF. CDR3 nucleotide sequence: TGCAGCGTCCGGCCGGACAATGAGCAGTTCTTC.